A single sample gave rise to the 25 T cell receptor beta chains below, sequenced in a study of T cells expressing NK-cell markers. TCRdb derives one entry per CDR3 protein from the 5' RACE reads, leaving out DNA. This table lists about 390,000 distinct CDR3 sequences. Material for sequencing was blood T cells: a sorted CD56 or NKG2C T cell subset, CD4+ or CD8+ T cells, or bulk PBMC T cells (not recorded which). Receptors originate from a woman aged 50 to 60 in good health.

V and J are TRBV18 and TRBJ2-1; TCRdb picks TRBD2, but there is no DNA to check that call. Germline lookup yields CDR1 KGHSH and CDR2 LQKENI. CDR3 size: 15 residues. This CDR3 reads CASFSGRGSYNEQFF.

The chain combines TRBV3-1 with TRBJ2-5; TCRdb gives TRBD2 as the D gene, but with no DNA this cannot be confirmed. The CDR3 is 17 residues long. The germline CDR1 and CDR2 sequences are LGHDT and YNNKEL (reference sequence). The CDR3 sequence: CASSQARAGGFGETQYF.

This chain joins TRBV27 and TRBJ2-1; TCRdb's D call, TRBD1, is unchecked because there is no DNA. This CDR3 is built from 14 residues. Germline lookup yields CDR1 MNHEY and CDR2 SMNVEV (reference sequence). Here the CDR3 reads CASSLWARRNEQFF.

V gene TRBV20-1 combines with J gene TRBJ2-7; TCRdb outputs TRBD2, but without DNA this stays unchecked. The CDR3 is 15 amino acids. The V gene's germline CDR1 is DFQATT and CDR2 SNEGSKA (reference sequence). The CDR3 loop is CSAPNPAEGVYEQYF.

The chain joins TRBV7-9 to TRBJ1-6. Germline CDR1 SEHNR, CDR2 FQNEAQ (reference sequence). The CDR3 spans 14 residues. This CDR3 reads CASSKEAYNSPLHF.

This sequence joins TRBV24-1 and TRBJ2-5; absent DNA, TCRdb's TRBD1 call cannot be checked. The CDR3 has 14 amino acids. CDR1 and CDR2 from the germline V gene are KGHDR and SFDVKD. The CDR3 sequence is CASSEQGASETQYF.

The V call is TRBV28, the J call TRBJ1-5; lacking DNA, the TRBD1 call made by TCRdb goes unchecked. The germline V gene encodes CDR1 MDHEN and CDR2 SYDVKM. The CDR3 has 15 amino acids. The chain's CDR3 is CASWTGRHSNQPQHF.

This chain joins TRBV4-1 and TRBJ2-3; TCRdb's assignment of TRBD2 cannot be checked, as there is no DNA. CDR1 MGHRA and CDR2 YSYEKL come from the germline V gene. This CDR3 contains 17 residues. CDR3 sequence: CASSRLSPVSSTDTQYF.

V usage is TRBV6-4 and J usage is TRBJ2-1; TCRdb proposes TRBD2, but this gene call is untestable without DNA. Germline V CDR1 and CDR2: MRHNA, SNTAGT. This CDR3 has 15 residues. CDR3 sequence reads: CASRPTSGGRNEQFF.

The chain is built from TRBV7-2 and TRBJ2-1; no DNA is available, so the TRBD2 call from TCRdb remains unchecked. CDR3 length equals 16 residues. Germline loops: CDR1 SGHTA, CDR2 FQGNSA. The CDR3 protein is CASSLGGLAGVNEQFF. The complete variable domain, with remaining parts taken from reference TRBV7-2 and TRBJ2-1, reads GAGVSQSPSNKVTEKGKDVELRCDPISGHTALYWYRQSLGQGLEFLIYFQGNSAPDKSGLPSDRFSAERTGGSVSTLTIQRTQQEDSAVYLCASSLGGLAGVNEQFFGPGTRLTVL.

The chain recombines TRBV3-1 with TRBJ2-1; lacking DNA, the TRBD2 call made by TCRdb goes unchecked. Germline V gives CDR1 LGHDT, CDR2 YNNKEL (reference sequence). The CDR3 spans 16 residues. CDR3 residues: CASSPTSGRPYNEQFF.

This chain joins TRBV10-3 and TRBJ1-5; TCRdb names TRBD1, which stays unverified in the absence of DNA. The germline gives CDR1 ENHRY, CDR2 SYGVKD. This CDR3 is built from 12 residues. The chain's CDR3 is CAISEEGAVQHF.

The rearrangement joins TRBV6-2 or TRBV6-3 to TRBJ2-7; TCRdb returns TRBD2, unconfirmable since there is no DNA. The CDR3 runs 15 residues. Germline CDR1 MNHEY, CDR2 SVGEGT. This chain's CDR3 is CASRPLAGGSYEQYF.

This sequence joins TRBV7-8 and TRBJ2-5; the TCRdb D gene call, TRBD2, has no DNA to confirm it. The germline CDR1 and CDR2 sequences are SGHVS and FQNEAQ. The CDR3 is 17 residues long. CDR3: CASSSDRWREGRETQYF.

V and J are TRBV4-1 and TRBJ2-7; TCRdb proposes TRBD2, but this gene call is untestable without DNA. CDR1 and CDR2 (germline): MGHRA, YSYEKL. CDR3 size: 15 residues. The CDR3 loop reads CASSHPTSGSYEQYF.

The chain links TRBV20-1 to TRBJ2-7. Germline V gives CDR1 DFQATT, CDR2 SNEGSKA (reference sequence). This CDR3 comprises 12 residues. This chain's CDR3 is CSARAGSNEQYF.

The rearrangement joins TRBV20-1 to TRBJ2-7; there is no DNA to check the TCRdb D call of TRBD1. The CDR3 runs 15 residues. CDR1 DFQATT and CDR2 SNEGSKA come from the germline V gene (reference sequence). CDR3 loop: CSARGPWDRNYEQYF.

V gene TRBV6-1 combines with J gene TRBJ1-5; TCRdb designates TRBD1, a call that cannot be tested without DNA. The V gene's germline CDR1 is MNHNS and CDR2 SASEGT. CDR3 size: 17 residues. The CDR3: CASSEASGTYSNQPQHF.

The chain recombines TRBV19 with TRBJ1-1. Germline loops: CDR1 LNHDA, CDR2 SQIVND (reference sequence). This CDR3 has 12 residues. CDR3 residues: CASSIDREEAFF. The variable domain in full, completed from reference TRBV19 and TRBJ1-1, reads DGGITQSPKYLFRKEGQNVTLSCEQNLNHDAMYWYRQDPGQGLRLIYYSQIVNDFQKGDIAEGYSVSREKKESFPLTVTSAQKNPTAFYLCASSIDREEAFFGQGTRLTVV.

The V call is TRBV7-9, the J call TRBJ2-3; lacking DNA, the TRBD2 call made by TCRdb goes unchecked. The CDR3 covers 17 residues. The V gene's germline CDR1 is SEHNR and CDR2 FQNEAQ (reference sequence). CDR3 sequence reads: CASSLRITSGSADTQYF.

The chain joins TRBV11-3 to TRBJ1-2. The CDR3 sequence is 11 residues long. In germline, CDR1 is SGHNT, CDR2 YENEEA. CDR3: CASSFGRQRNF.

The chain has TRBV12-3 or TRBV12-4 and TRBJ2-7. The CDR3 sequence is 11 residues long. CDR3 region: CASSTVYEQYF.

The CDR3 here is CATGRQGMAFF. The chain employs TRBV10-3 and TRBJ1-1; TCRdb's D call, TRBD1, is unchecked because there is no DNA. The CDR3 sequence is 11 residues long. CDR1 is ENHRY, CDR2 SYGVKD, per germline.

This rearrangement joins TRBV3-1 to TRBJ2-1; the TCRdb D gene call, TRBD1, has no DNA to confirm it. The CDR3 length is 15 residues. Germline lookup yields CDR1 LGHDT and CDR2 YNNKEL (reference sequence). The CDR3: CASTQGGLGVNEQFF.

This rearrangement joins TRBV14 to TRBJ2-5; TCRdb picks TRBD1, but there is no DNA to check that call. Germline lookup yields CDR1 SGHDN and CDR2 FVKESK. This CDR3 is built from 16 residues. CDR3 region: CASSTRGPGGSETQYF.